This TCR beta chain was sequenced in a study of cytomegalovirus exposure and HLA in healthy donors. Study as a whole: Membership in the Caucasian-associated ancestry cluster was found for 75% to 90% of roughly 400 genotyped donors.

The V gene's germline CDR1 is SEHNR and CDR2 FQNEAQ (reference sequence). This CDR3 contains 14 residues. The ends were cut back, 6 bases at V and 1 base at J, with 12 bases in the middle. Amplification used 60 Vbeta primers and 13 Jbeta primers. Profiling relied on immunoSEQ multiplex PCR, and the TCRdb table lists in-frame clones only, not all of them. The listing contains 140,000 to 150,000 clones. The specimen sequenced was PBMCs. The TCR originated in a male donor in good health and CMV-seronegative. V usage is TRBV7-9 and J usage is TRBJ2-5, with D possibly matching TRBD1 (6 bases). CDR3 sequence (DNA): TGTGCCAGCAGTTTTGGGGGCGGCCAAGAGACCCAGTACTTC. Its protein is CASSFGGGQETQYF.